A selection of T cell receptor beta chains follows, all from one sample in a study of blood T cell repertoires in COVID-19. TCRdb's copy holds only in-frame clones and misses some; the assay was immunoSEQ multiplex PCR. The sample lists roughly 75,000 clones; about 86% were seen once. Sample: peripheral blood. The receptors come from a man aged 65 to 85 with acute or convalescent COVID-19. Each CDR3 is given with its conserved first and last residue.

TRBV9,TRBJ1-2,CASSADTTGGGYGYTF
TRBV11-3,TRBJ2-1,CASSPSPGTGLSYNEQFF
TRBV7-9,TRBJ2-7,CASSSTDREYEQYF
TRBV19,TRBJ2-2,CASSMVPGAGELFF
TRBV20-1,TRBJ1-2,CSALEDGYTF
TRBV6-5,TRBJ2-7,CASSLGTGDLYEQYF
TRBV30,TRBJ2-1,CAWSSTGGPEQFF
TRBV20-1,TRBJ2-7,CSASWSREQYF
TRBV7-2,TRBJ1-1,CASSLAVGQLNTEAFF
TRBV30,TRBJ2-1,CVLRGSIYNEQFF
TRBV7-9,TRBJ2-7,CASSPTKTGNSYEQYF
TRBV27,TRBJ1-2,CASSLSLADYGYTF
TRBV6-2/TRBV6-3,TRBJ2-3,CASSSIPLAGLTDTQYF
TRBV5-8,TRBJ2-1,CASSPGLAGLYNEQFF
TRBV28,TRBJ2-7,CASSLTGGITYEQYF
TRBV6-5,TRBJ2-2,CASSLDRGVPGELFF
TRBV27,TRBJ2-3,CASSLKAGPWRDTQYF
TRBV11-3,TRBJ2-3,CASSLGGTTQYF
TRBV5-4,TRBJ2-5,CASSHGTAQETQYF
TRBV29-1,TRBJ1-1,CSAVKEPTSPGFF
TRBV12-5,TRBJ2-7,CASGLRPGGSEQYF
TRBV27,TRBJ1-4,CASSLQATNEKLFF
TRBV30,TRBJ1-6,CAWSGQAESPLHF
TRBV19,TRBJ2-3,CASSIGLAGGLDTQYF
TRBV30,TRBJ2-5,CAWSGGTVSVAGTQYF
TRBV14,TRBJ2-2,CASSKGLSANTGELFF
TRBV6-5,TRBJ1-2,CASRLRDRPYGYTF
TRBV10-3,TRBJ2-1,CAISVRTSDNEQFF
TRBV5-1,TRBJ2-5,CASSLAGRVDETQYF
TRBV19,TRBJ2-6,CASTKTGTGANVLTF
TRBV3-1/TRBV3-2,TRBJ2-5,CASSQTTSGAETQYF
TRBV6-5,TRBJ2-5,CASSLVLADQETQYF
TRBV4-1,TRBJ1-2,CASSQGQFYGYTF
TRBV7-9,TRBJ1-2,CASSLANALGDKYGYTF
TRBV19,TRBJ1-2,CASSITTGGGYTF
TRBV28,TRBJ1-5,CASRETVSDQPQHF
TRBV5-1,TRBJ2-5,CASSLGDRSFWETQYF
TRBV6-2/TRBV6-3,TRBJ1-1,CASSTRGTVNTEAFF
TRBV11-3,TRBJ2-1,CASSSRDDSYNEQFF
TRBV4-1,TRBJ2-7,CASSGRVASGNYEQYF
TRBV19,TRBJ2-7,CASSRGPRDGGSYEQYF
TRBV6-2/TRBV6-3,TRBJ2-1,CASSYDRGSVSEQFF
TRBV4-1,TRBJ1-1,CASSQEGTGGTEAFF
TRBV11-1,TRBJ2-2,CASSLSQRDTGELFF
TRBV12-3/TRBV12-4,TRBJ1-1,CASSLAQGRAFF
TRBV19,TRBJ1-3,CASMTGHSGNTIYF
TRBV5-4,TRBJ2-3,CASSLAGGRIDTQYF
TRBV9,TRBJ2-4,CASRNSPDRRDIQYF
TRBV5-1,TRBJ2-3,CASSSPGEGDTQYF
TRBV7-8,TRBJ2-1,CASSLDSYNEQFF
TRBV19,TRBJ1-1,CASSALRGRNTEAFF
TRBV4-1,TRBJ1-3,CASSQAGTRNTIYF
TRBV5-4,TRBJ1-1,CASRLGGVNTEAFF